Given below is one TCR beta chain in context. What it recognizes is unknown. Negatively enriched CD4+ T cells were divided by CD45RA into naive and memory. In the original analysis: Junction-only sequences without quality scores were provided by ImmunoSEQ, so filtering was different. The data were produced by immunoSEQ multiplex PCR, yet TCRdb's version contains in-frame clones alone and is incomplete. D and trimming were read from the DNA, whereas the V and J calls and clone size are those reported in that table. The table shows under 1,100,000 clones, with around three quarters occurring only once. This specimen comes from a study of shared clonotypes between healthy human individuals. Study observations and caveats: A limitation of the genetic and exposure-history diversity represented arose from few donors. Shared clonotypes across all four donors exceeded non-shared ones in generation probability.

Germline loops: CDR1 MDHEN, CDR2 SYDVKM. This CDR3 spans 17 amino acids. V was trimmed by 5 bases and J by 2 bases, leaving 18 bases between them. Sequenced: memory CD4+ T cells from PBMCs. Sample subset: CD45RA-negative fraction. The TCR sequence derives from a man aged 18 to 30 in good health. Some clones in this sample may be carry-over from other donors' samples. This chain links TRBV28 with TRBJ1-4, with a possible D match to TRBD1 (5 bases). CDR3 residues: CASSPRVPRGTNEKLFF. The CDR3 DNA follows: TGTGCCAGCAGTCCCCGAGTCCCTCGGGGGACTAATGAAAAACTGTTTTTT.